The entry below gives a single T cell receptor beta chain sequence along with its context. This table comes from immunoSEQ multiplex PCR, and its TCRdb copy is limited to in-frame clones, with some not included. The sample gives 200,000 to 300,000 clones, around 83% of which show up once; more than 9.5% is in the top ten. The source of the sample is a study of blood T cell repertoires in COVID-19. V gave up 6 bases and J gave up 4 bases; unmatched junction bases: 9. CDR1 is MNHNY, CDR2 SVGAGI, per germline (reference sequence). The CDR3 contains 16 residues. The V call is TRBV6-6, the J call TRBJ2-3, with 11 bases lining up with TRBD2. The sample taken for sequencing was peripheral blood. This clonotype was obtained from a woman older than 75 with acute or convalescent COVID-19. The CDR3: CASSLAGGREADTQYF. CDR3 nucleotides: TGTGCCAGCAGCTTAGCGGGGGGGCGAGAGGCAGATACGCAGTATTTT.